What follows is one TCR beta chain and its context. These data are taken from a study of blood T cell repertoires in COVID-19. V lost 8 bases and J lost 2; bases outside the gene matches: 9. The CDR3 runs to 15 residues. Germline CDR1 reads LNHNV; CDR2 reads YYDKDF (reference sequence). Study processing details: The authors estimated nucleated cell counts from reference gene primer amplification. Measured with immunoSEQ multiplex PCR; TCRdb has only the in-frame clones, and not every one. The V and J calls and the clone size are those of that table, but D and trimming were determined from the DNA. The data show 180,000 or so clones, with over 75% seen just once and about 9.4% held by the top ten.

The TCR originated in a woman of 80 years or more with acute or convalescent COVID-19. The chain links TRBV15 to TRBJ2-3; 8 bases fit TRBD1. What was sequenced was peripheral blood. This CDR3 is CATFSDREFTDTQYF. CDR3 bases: TGTGCCACCTTTTCGGACAGGGAGTTCACAGATACGCAGTATTTT.